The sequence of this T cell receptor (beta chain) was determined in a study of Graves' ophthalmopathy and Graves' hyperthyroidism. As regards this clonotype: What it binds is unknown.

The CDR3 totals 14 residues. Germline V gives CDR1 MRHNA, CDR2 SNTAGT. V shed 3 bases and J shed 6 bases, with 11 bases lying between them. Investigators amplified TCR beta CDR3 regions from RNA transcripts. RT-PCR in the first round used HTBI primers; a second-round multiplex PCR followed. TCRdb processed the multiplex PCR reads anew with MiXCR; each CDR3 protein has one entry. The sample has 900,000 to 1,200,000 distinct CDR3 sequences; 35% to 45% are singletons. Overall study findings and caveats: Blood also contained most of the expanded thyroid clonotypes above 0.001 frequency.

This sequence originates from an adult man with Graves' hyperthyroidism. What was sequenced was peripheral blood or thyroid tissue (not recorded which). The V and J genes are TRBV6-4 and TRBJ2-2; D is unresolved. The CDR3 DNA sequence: TGTGCCAGCAGTGAGTCCTATTCGTCCGGGGAGCTGTTTTTT. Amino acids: CASSESYSSGELFF.